The clone carrying this T cell receptor beta chain was detected many times. This record belongs to a study of blood T cells in healthy people across ages. Primed by a sample-barcoded 5' primer and a J-beta primer mix, a second PCR proceeded for roughly 7 to 11 cycles. Each cDNA molecule was tagged by a template-switch adaptor with 12 random nucleotides. TCRdb redid the calling of the 5' RACE reads with MiXCR, one entry per CDR3 protein. The repertoire consists of more than 500,000 distinct CDR3 sequences, with 27% occurring once and the leading ten covering approximately 18%. CDR3 length: 17 amino acids. Looked up from germline, CDR1 is SGHVS and CDR2 is FNYEAQ. Trimming at V came to 4 bases and at J to 3 bases, leaving 9 bases not matched to a gene.

This TCR was sampled from a woman in her seventies in good health. The sequenced sample was blood. The gene calls are TRBV7-6 and TRBJ2-3, with TRBD1 matching 11 bases. CDR3 DNA: TGTGCCAGCAGCTCCCCCCGGACAGGGGGCTTTACAGATACGCAGTATTTT. This encodes CASSSPRTGGFTDTQYF.